A single TCR beta chain is shown here with its context. Antigen: not known. This specimen comes from a study of cytomegalovirus exposure and HLA in healthy donors. Study results and caveats: With high specificity and sensitivity, the classifier reportedly diagnosed cytomegalovirus status. Certain sequence variants were highly shared and formed a cluster, and this cluster was likely a sequencing artifact.

The PCR used 60 Vbeta and 13 Jbeta primers. Assay used: immunoSEQ multiplex PCR; TCRdb lists only in-frame clones, some missing. This table has some 96,000 clones, around four fifths appearing once. Unmatched junction bases numbered 7, after V lost 6 bases and J lost 0 bases. The CDR3 has 15 amino acids. Germline V gene lookup returns CDR1 WSHSY and CDR2 SAAADI. The sample taken for sequencing was PBMCs. The chain recombines TRBV10-2 with TRBJ2-7, with 8 bases lining up with TRBD2. This TCR derives from a man aged 35 to 55 in good health and CMV-seronegative. The CDR3 protein is CASRLQAGDSYEQYF. The CDR3 DNA follows: TGCGCCAGCAGACTCCAAGCGGGAGACTCCTACGAGCAGTACTTC.